Here is one TCR beta chain with its context. The method was immunoSEQ multiplex PCR; TCRdb's version includes in-frame clones alone and lacks a portion of them. The sample consists of approximately 240,000 clones, about 80% of them appearing once. The data belong to a study of blood T cell repertoires in COVID-19. Study context: Acute-phase and convalescent COVID-19 samples originated in the United States, Italy and Spain. Sample material is recorded as cDNA or gDNA derived from T cells, B-cell-depleted T cells, or PBMCs.

The participants were between about 18 and 90 years old and came from under 25 US areas. Cohorts were determined from participant-reported clinical history. Germline loops: CDR1 LNHDA, CDR2 SQIVND (reference sequence). V was pared by 3 bases and J by 5 bases, with 10 bases between. CDR3 length equals 13 residues. The chain joins TRBV19 to TRBJ1-2, with D possibly TRBD1 on 6 matching bases. This TCR was sampled from a woman aged 35 to 49 with acute COVID-19. Sequenced input: PBMCs or T cells enriched from blood (not recorded which). DNA for the CDR3: TGTGCCAGTAGTATCCAGGGGATGTATGGCTACACCTTC. It codes for CASSIQGMYGYTF.